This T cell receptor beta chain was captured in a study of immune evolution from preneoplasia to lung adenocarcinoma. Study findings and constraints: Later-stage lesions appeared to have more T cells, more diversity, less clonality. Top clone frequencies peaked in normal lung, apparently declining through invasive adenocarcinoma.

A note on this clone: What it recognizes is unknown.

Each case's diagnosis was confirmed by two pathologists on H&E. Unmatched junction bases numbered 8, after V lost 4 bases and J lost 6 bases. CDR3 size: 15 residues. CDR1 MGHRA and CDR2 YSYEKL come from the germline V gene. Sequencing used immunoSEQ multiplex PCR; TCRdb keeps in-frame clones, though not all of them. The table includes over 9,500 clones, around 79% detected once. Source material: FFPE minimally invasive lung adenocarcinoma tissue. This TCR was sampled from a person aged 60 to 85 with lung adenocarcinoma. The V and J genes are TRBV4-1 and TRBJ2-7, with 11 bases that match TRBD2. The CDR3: CASSPLAGGPSEQYF. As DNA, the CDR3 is TGCGCCAGCAGCCCCTTAGCGGGGGGGCCCTCCGAGCAGTACTTC.